Below, 18 T cell receptor beta chains from the same sample are listed, as sequenced in a study of human T cells and chemical hapten exposure. The time point: patch test 1, 2 weeks after DPC sensitization. Stated treatment: therapeutic diphenylcyclopropenone sensitization with weekly scalp DPC. Using its own MiXCR run on the RACE reads, TCRdb lists one record per CDR3 protein. The table lists 300,000 to 450,000 distinct CDR3 sequences, roughly 5% of them singletons. The sample in question was whole blood, obtained in connection with sensitization to the hapten diphenylcyclopropenone (DPC). Every receptor here comes from a woman aged 45-60 years with alopecia areata. Some clones in this sample may be carry-over from other donors' samples.

This chain joins TRBV6-5 and TRBJ2-1; 13 positions match TRBD2. Germline lookup yields CDR1 MNHEY and CDR2 SVGAGI. Losses at the gene ends were 4 bases for V and 7 bases for J; bases not matched to a gene: 16. CDR3 length equals 19 residues. The CDR3 reads CASSSAALTGTSGKNEQFF. The CDR3 DNA reads as TGTGCCAGCAGTTCCGCTGCCCTGACCGGGACTAGCGGGAAAAATGAGCAGTTCTTC.

This clonotype was seen many times. V is TRBV2 and J is TRBJ2-6; D gene uncertain. Looked up from germline, CDR1 is SNHLY and CDR2 is FYNNEI. The CDR3 extends over 14 amino acids. V was shortened by 10 bases and J by 0 bases, with 10 bases between the two germline ends. The CDR3: CAKEVVSGANVLTF. The CDR3 DNA is TGTGCCAAAGAGGTCGTCTCTGGGGCCAACGTCCTGACTTTC. Filled out from reference TRBV2 and TRBJ2-6, the complete variable domain reads EPEVTQTPSHQVTQMGQEVILRCVPISNHLYFYWYRQILGQKVEFLVSFYNNEISEKSEIFDDQFSVERPDGSNFTLKIRSTKLEDSAMYFCAKEVVSGANVLTFGAGSRLTVL.

V usage is TRBV12-3 or TRBV12-4 and J usage is TRBJ2-1; 9 nucleotides match TRBD2. The CDR3 length is 14 residues. Trimming took 4 bases from V and 7 from J; bases not matched to a gene: 5. CDR3 bases: TGTGCCAGCAGTTATGGCGGGGGGGTTAATGAGCAGTTCTTC. Amino acid sequence: CASSYGGGVNEQFF.

This clonotype was recorded at least ten times. V and J are TRBV29-1 and TRBJ2-3, with D maybe TRBD2 (6 bases). V was shortened by 5 bases and J by 2 bases, with 20 bases between the two germline ends. Germline CDR1 is SQVTM and CDR2 is ANQGSEA. This CDR3 is 16 amino acids long. The DNA for the CDR3 is TGCAGCGTTCGGGGGATTTCGGGCCAGAACACAGATACGCAGTATTTT. It translates to CSVRGISGQNTDTQYF.

This clonotype turned up a few times. The chain has TRBV5-4 and TRBJ2-1; no clear D. CDR1 and CDR2 (germline): SGHNT, YYREEE (reference sequence). The V and J ends lost 1 base and 6 bases respectively, with 5 bases between them. The CDR3 is made up of 12 amino acids. DNA for the CDR3: TGTGCCAGCAGCTTGTTCACCAATGAGCAGTTCTTC. Protein: CASSLFTNEQFF. The full variable domain, with the rest looked up from reference TRBV5-4 and TRBJ2-1, is ETGVTQSPTHLIKTRGQQVTLRCSSQSGHNTVSWYQQALGQGPQFIFQYYREEENGRGNFPPRFSGLQFPNYSSELNVNALELDDSALYLCASSLFTNEQFFGPGTRLTVL.

This clonotype has more than one count but fewer than ten. V and J are TRBV12-5 and TRBJ2-1, with unresolved D. From germline, CDR1 is LGHNT and CDR2 FRNRAP. V dropped 5 bases and J dropped 3 bases, with 8 bases sitting between them. This CDR3 has 13 amino acids. The CDR3 coding sequence is TGTGCTAGTGGTCGCGGAAGCTACAATGAGCAGTTCTTC. It encodes CASGRGSYNEQFF.

This clonotype appeared many times. This rearrangement joins TRBV20-1 to TRBJ1-4; D gene unclear. The CDR3 contains 12 residues. Trimming took 1 base from V and 8 from J, leaving 8 bases between them. Germline V CDR1 and CDR2: DFQATT, SNEGSKA (reference sequence). The CDR3 nucleotides read TGCAGTGCTAGAGGGGCGGAGGAAAAACTGTTTTTT. The encoded protein is CSARGAEEKLFF.

This clonotype was detected once. The gene calls are TRBV10-3 and TRBJ1-1; perhaps TRBD1 as D (5 bases). V lost 1 base to trimming and J lost 6 bases, with 9 bases between them. The CDR3 runs 13 residues. Germline CDR1 ENHRY, CDR2 SYGVKD. CDR3 region: CAISEYQGAEAFF. The CDR3 region has the DNA TGTGCCATCAGTGAGTACCAGGGCGCTGAAGCTTTCTTT.

Many counts were recorded for this clonotype. The chain links TRBV27 to TRBJ2-3, with 9 bases that match TRBD2. Germline V CDR1 and CDR2: MNHEY, SMNVEV (reference sequence). Losses at the gene ends were 7 bases for V and 13 bases for J; bases not matched to a gene: 6. This CDR3 spans 11 amino acids. CDR3 DNA sequence: TGTGCCAGCACCCTGGGGACTAGCAAGTATTTT. It yields the protein CASTLGTSKYF.

Only a few counts were recorded for this clonotype. The V call is TRBV12-3 or TRBV12-4, the J call TRBJ2-7; 10 bases match TRBD1. The CDR3 totals 19 residues. With 3 bases clipped from V and 1 base from J, the junction kept 15 bases outside the gene matches. The CDR3: CASSFRRTGGRFGSYEQYF. The CDR3 coding sequence is TGTGCCAGCAGTTTCCGTCGGACAGGGGGTAGATTTGGGTCCTACGAGCAGTACTTC.

The chain employs TRBV5-6 and TRBJ2-3; D may be TRBD1 (6 bases). This CDR3 contains 15 residues. Germline assignment: CDR1 SGHDT and CDR2 YYEEEE. The germline V and J ends were trimmed by 0 bases and 5 bases, with 13 bases remaining between them. The chain's CDR3 is CASSLGLGAKDTQYF. In DNA form, the CDR3 reads TGTGCCAGCAGCTTGGGGTTGGGGGCAAAAGATACGCAGTATTTT.

In DNA form, the CDR3 reads TGTGCCACCAGTTCAGGGGGCGGTGAAGCTTTCTTT. The encoded protein is CATSSGGGEAFF. The V call is TRBV24-1, the J call TRBJ1-1; 8 bases are shared with TRBD1. This CDR3 is built from 12 residues. V shed 6 bases and J 7 bases; nucleotides not matched to a gene: 3. Germline CDR1 is KGHDR and CDR2 is SFDVKD.

At least ten counts were recorded for this clonotype. V usage is TRBV12-3 or TRBV12-4 and J usage is TRBJ1-6, with a tentative D call TRBD1 (5 bases). Between the trimmed V and J ends, which lost 6 bases and 5 bases, there was a span of 11 bases. The CDR3 spans 14 residues. CDR3 protein: CASRPGTDNSPLHF. The DNA for the CDR3 is TGTGCCAGCAGGCCAGGGACGGATAATTCACCCCTCCACTTT.

This clonotype was found many times. The chain has TRBV20-1 and TRBJ2-3, with D tentatively TRBD2 (6 bases). Germline loops: CDR1 DFQATT, CDR2 SNEGSKA (reference sequence). With 7 bases removed from V and 5 bases from J, the gap between germline ends came to 22 bases. This CDR3 has 15 amino acids. The CDR3 region is CSVTPTFWGEDTQYF. In DNA form, the CDR3 reads TGCAGTGTCACGCCGACTTTCTGGGGGGAAGATACGCAGTATTTT.

This clonotype has at least ten counts. This chain connects TRBV12-3 or TRBV12-4 to TRBJ1-1, with 12 bases aligning to TRBD1. V shed 6 bases, J shed 2 bases, and the junction held 10 bases outside the gene matches. This CDR3 has 17 residues. CDR3 bases: TGTGCCAGCAGCTCCGGGACAGGGGGCGCGGGTAACACTGAAGCTTTCTTT. This gives the protein CASSSGTGGAGNTEAFF.

There are a few counts of this clonotype. The chain employs TRBV7-9 and TRBJ2-1; maybe TRBD2 (6 bases). This CDR3 comprises 18 residues. The V end was cut by 3 bases, the J end by 2 bases, with 20 bases between. Per the germline V gene, CDR1 is SEHNR and CDR2 is FQNEAQ (reference sequence). The CDR3 spells CASSFKRLGTSTYNEQFF. The DNA for the CDR3 is TGTGCCAGCAGCTTCAAGAGACTCGGGACTTCCACCTACAATGAGCAGTTCTTC. Looking up the rest from reference TRBV7-9 and TRBJ2-1 gives the full variable domain: DTGVSQNPRHKITKRGQNVTFRCDPISEHNRLYWYRQTLGQGPEFLTYFQNEAQLEKSRLLSDRFSAERPKGSFSTLEIQRTEQGDSAMYLCASSFKRLGTSTYNEQFFGPGTRLTVL.

This clonotype was seen repeatedly, ten times or more. The gene calls are TRBV12-3 or TRBV12-4 and TRBJ2-7, with 8 bases identical to TRBD1. The CDR3 covers 13 residues. Losses at the gene ends were 6 bases for V and 3 bases for J; bases not matched to a gene: 4. The CDR3 DNA is TGTGCCAGCAGGGGGACAGGTGACTACGAGCAGTACTTC. It encodes CASRGTGDYEQYF.

The V gene is TRBV7-6, the J gene TRBJ2-2; D possibly corresponds to TRBD2 (6 bases). Germline V gene data show CDR1 as SGHVS and CDR2 as FNYEAQ. CDR3 size: 15 residues. V lost 5 bases to trimming and J lost 4 bases, with 14 bases between them. CDR3 loop: CASSTLTGGTGELFF. The CDR3 nucleotides read TGTGCCAGCAGCACGCTGACCGGGGGCACCGGGGAGCTGTTTTTT.